A single sample is the source of the 15 T cell receptor beta chains below, sequenced in a study of T-cell reconstitution after alpha-beta-depleted transplantation in children. Preparation of the TCRbeta library was carried out with unique molecular identifiers. TCRdb independently ran MiXCR on the PCR reads; one entry per CDR3 protein. The profile shows some 500,000 distinct CDR3 sequences, around 17% of them singletons. The sample in question was PBMCs from the stem cell graft donor, obtained from the stem cell graft. The receptors originated from a human donor who donated a stem cell graft to a child with acute lymphoblastic leukemia.

This clonotype showed up many times. This chain links TRBV5-4 with TRBJ1-1; tentative D call: TRBD1 (5 bases). V shed 1 base and J shed 4 bases, with 8 bases lying between them. The CDR3 is made up of 13 amino acids. Germline CDR1 reads SGHNT; CDR2 reads YYREEE (reference sequence). The CDR3 protein is CASSLMRGTEAFF. Written as DNA, the CDR3 is TGTGCCAGCAGCTTGATGAGGGGCACTGAAGCTTTCTTT.

The chain joins TRBV19 to TRBJ2-1; a weak D match, TRBD2 (6 bases). The CDR3 sequence is 13 residues long. Germline CDR1 LNHDA, CDR2 SQIVND (reference sequence). V was shortened by 1 base and J by 15 bases, with 16 bases between the two germline ends. DNA of the CDR3: TGTGCCAGTAGTATAGGCGAGGGGACTGCGGGGTTCTTC. Translating gives CASSIGEGTAGFF.

This clonotype has a handful of counts. The chain combines TRBV5-1 with TRBJ1-2; no definite D call. The V end was cut by 4 bases, the J end by 4 bases, with 17 bases between. The CDR3 has 15 residues. Germline V gene sequence: CDR1 SGHRS, CDR2 YFSETQ. Here the CDR3 DNA reads TGCGCCAGCAGCCCTGCCTCTTCCGCCGGCTATGGCTACACCTTC. Translating gives CASSPASSAGYGYTF.

The genes are TRBV6-5 and TRBJ2-1; TRBD2 agrees at 12 bases. Germline V CDR1 and CDR2: MNHEY, SVGAGI. CDR3 length: 16 amino acids. Trimming cost V 5 bases and J 6 bases; bases outside gene matches: 8. The CDR3 sequence is CASSPGLAGQSNEQFF. The DNA of the CDR3 is TGTGCCAGCAGTCCCGGACTAGCGGGACAGAGCAATGAGCAGTTCTTC.

The chain employs TRBV6-2 or TRBV6-3 and TRBJ2-7; 9 bases match TRBD2. CDR3 length: 15 amino acids. With 4 bases clipped from V and 3 bases from J, the junction kept 7 bases outside the gene matches. The V gene's germline CDR1 is MNHEY and CDR2 SVGEGT. CDR3 protein: CASSSQAGGLYEQYF. In nucleotides, the CDR3 is TGTGCCAGCAGTTCTCAAGCGGGAGGCCTCTACGAGCAGTACTTC.

The chain links TRBV4-2 to TRBJ2-7; 7 nucleotides line up with TRBD1. This CDR3 region has 13 residues. V lost 10 bases, J lost 7 bases, and 13 bases stayed unmatched. Germline-derived CDR1 and CDR2 are LGHNA and YNFKEQ. CDR3 loop: CATSSDRVGEQYF. The CDR3 nucleotides are TGTGCCACCTCCTCAGACAGGGTCGGTGAGCAGTACTTC.

This clonotype was seen a few times. The chain uses TRBV29-1 and TRBJ2-5; a possible D gene is TRBD2 (6 bases). Germline V gene sequence: CDR1 SQVTM, CDR2 ANQGSEA. The CDR3 consists of 16 residues. Trimming took 1 base from V and 9 from J, leaving 24 bases between them. The CDR3 sequence: CSVEGGWGGIQTAQYF. The CDR3, as DNA: TGCAGCGTTGAAGGAGGATGGGGCGGGATCCAAACGGCCCAGTACTTC.

This clonotype was counted only a few times. The chain recombines TRBV5-1 with TRBJ2-7, with TRBD1 identical over 7 bases. With 1 base clipped from V and 2 bases from J, the junction kept 3 bases outside the gene matches. The CDR3 is 14 residues long. CDR1 is SGHRS, CDR2 YFSETQ, per germline. CDR3 residues: CASSLYRGAYEQYF. Here the CDR3 DNA reads TGCGCCAGCAGCTTGTACAGGGGTGCCTACGAGCAGTACTTC.

CDR3 DNA: TGTGCCACCAGCAGAGAACTAGGCAGGCCGCAGTATTTT. Translated, it gives CATSRELGRPQYF. The chain couples TRBV15 to TRBJ2-3, with TRBD2 as a possible D gene (5 bases). Trimming removed 0 bases from V and 10 bases from J, with 11 bases in between. Germline V gene lookup returns CDR1 LNHNV and CDR2 YYDKDF (reference sequence). The CDR3 is 13 amino acids.

The chain carries TRBV21-1 and TRBJ1-4; the table's D gene call, TRBD1, was not cross checked with the DNA. TRBV21-1 is listed as a pseudogene. The CDR3 has 12 amino acids. CDR3 protein: CAKGALDEKLFF. CDR3 in DNA: TGTGCCAAGGGGGCGCTTGATGAAAAACTGTTTTTT.

This chain connects TRBV10-2 to TRBJ1-1, with D tentatively TRBD1 (6 bases). V was cut by 2 bases and J by 3 bases, with 13 bases left in between. The germline V gene has CDR1 WSHSY and CDR2 SAAADI. There are 15 residues in the CDR3. The CDR3 sequence is CASSESWGQDTEAFF. The CDR3 nucleotides are TGCGCCAGCAGTGAGAGCTGGGGGCAGGACACTGAAGCTTTCTTT.

V is TRBV7-9 and J is TRBJ2-1, with TRBD2 identical over 9 bases. Germline V gene lookup returns CDR1 SEHNR and CDR2 FQNEAQ (reference sequence). CDR3 length: 15 amino acids. Germline trimming cut 1 base from V and 9 bases from J; bases unmatched to any gene: 7. The CDR3 DNA is TGTGCCAGCAGCTTAGGTCTAGCGGGAATCTTTGAGCAGTTCTTC. It translates to CASSLGLAGIFEQFF. The whole variable domain, remainder taken from reference TRBV7-9 and TRBJ2-1, is DTGVSQNPRHKITKRGQNVTFRCDPISEHNRLYWYRQTLGQGPEFLTYFQNEAQLEKSRLLSDRFSAERPKGSFSTLEIQRTEQGDSAMYLCASSLGLAGIFEQFFGPGTRLTVL.

The chain carries TRBV20-1 and TRBJ1-6; 7 nucleotides match TRBD1. The length of the CDR3 is 17 residues. Germline CDR1 reads DFQATT; CDR2 reads SNEGSKA (reference sequence). The J segment lost 7 bases and the V segment lost 1 base, leaving 13 bases of the junction unmatched. The DNA for the CDR3 is TGCAGTGCTAGAGGAGGCCAAATAGGGGGCAAGAATTCACCCCTCCACTTT. Residues: CSARGGQIGGKNSPLHF.

This clonotype was seen only a few times. The chain joins TRBV27 to TRBJ2-3; D is perhaps TRBD1 (6 bases). Trimming removed 6 bases from V and 11 bases from J, with 12 bases in between. The CDR3 runs to 11 residues. CDR1 and CDR2 (germline): MNHEY, SMNVEV (reference sequence). CDR3: CASRQGRWQYF. In DNA form, the CDR3 reads TGTGCCAGCAGACAGGGAAGGTGGCAGTATTTT.

This chain joins TRBV27 and TRBJ2-7; TRBD2 might be the D (5 bases). The CDR3 sequence is 16 residues long. Between the trimmed V and J ends, which lost 3 bases and 0 bases, there was a span of 15 bases. Germline CDR1 is MNHEY and CDR2 is SMNVEV (reference sequence). CDR3 sequence reads: CASSFNSAGGSYEQYF. The CDR3 DNA sequence: TGTGCCAGCAGTTTTAATAGTGCGGGCGGCTCCTACGAGCAGTACTTC.